Below, 21 T cell receptor beta chains from the same sample are listed, as sequenced in a study of CD8 T cells in Susac syndrome. Random hexamers served to reverse transcribe roughly 0.45 to 1 ug RNA. TCRdb reanalysed the immunoSEQ multiplex PCR reads using MiXCR and keeps one entry per CDR3 protein. The sample lists roughly 150,000 distinct CDR3 sequences; roughly 95% were seen once. The sample taken for sequencing was CD8+ T cells from PBMCs. The receptors stem from a human donor with multiple sclerosis.

This sequence joins TRBV20-1 and TRBJ2-3, with D unclear. The CDR3 has 12 amino acids. Trimming took 2 bases from V and 3 from J, leaving 6 bases between them. Germline CDR1 and CDR2: DFQATT and SNEGSKA (reference sequence). The CDR3 loop is CSARYGTDTQYF. CDR3 nucleotides: TGCAGTGCTAGATACGGGACAGATACGCAGTATTTT.

The chain uses TRBV7-9 and TRBJ1-1; D gene ambiguous. The germline V and J ends were trimmed by 4 bases and 1 base, with 19 bases remaining between them. Germline CDR1 is SEHNR and CDR2 is FQNEAQ (reference sequence). The CDR3 is 17 residues long. CDR3 in DNA: TGTGCCAGCAGCTCAGAGGAGAGAACACAAAAGAACACTGAAGCTTTCTTT. Protein product: CASSSEERTQKNTEAFF. Full variable domain (missing parts from reference TRBV7-9 and TRBJ1-1): DTGVSQNPRHKITKRGQNVTFRCDPISEHNRLYWYRQTLGQGPEFLTYFQNEAQLEKSRLLSDRFSAERPKGSFSTLEIQRTEQGDSAMYLCASSSEERTQKNTEAFFGQGTRLTVV.

The chain couples TRBV7-9 to TRBJ2-3; 10 positions agree with TRBD2. Germline CDR1 SEHNR, CDR2 FQNEAQ (reference sequence). V shed 4 bases, J shed 6 bases, and the junction held 4 bases outside the gene matches. The CDR3 has 14 residues. Here the CDR3 DNA reads TGTGCCAGCAGCTATAGCGGGGGGCCGGATACGCAGTATTTT. This sequence encodes CASSYSGGPDTQYF.

The chain joins TRBV7-2 to TRBJ1-2, with D possibly matching TRBD1 (5 bases). This CDR3 is 13 amino acids long. V was cut by 2 bases and J by 6 bases, with 10 bases left in between. Germline CDR1 and CDR2: SGHTA and FQGNSA. In DNA form, the CDR3 reads TGTGCCAGCAGCTTACAGGGTCTTGATGGCTACACCTTC. It codes for CASSLQGLDGYTF.

V is TRBV7-9 and J is TRBJ2-1, with 13 bases aligning to TRBD2. The CDR3 loop spans 14 amino acids. V trimming: 7 bases; J trimming: 6 bases; junction bases outside the gene matches: 3. Germline V lookup: CDR1 SEHNR, CDR2 FQNEAQ (reference sequence). The CDR3 nucleotides are TGTGCCAGCACAGGGACTAGCGGGGCCAATGAGCAGTTCTTC. It yields the protein CASTGTSGANEQFF.

The V and J genes are TRBV27 and TRBJ2-7, with TRBD2 identical over 12 bases. CDR1 is MNHEY and CDR2 is SMNVEV in the germline V gene (reference sequence). CDR3 length: 14 residues. Germline trimming cut 4 bases from V and 3 bases from J; bases unmatched to any gene: 1. The CDR3 loop reads CASSSLAGGYEQYF. DNA of the CDR3: TGTGCCAGCAGTTCACTAGCGGGGGGCTACGAGCAGTACTTC.

V is TRBV19 and J is TRBJ1-5; 8 bases fit TRBD1. V shed 5 bases and J 3 bases; nucleotides not matched to a gene: 3. The CDR3 is 14 residues long. Germline loops: CDR1 LNHDA, CDR2 SQIVND (reference sequence). The chain's CDR3 is CASSSDRANQPQHF. DNA for the CDR3: TGTGCCAGTAGTTCGGACAGGGCCAATCAGCCCCAGCATTTT. Combining the CDR3 with reference TRBV19 and TRBJ1-5 gives the whole variable domain DGGITQSPKYLFRKEGQNVTLSCEQNLNHDAMYWYRQDPGQGLRLIYYSQIVNDFQKGDIAEGYSVSREKKESFPLTVTSAQKNPTAFYLCASSSDRANQPQHFGDGTRLSIL.

V and J are TRBV10-3 and TRBJ2-7, with 9 bases identical to TRBD2. The CDR3 runs to 11 residues. From germline, CDR1 is ENHRY and CDR2 SYGVKD. J lost 6 bases, V lost 8 bases, and 2 bases had no gene match. CDR3 in DNA: TGTGCCATCGGCGGGGGGGGCGAGCAGTACGTC. The encoded protein is CAIGGGGEQYV.

The chain combines TRBV10-3 with TRBJ1-2; maybe TRBD1 (5 bases). Trimming took 5 bases from V and 8 from J, leaving 18 bases between them. The CDR3 is 14 residues long. The germline V gene encodes CDR1 ENHRY and CDR2 SYGVKD. CDR3 sequence: CAISSVGPEGGYTF. CDR3 DNA sequence: TGTGCCATCAGTTCCGTGGGGCCGGAGGGGGGCTACACCTTC.

This rearrangement joins TRBV29-1 to TRBJ1-1; possibly TRBD1 for D (5 bases). Looked up from germline, CDR1 is SQVTM and CDR2 is ANQGSEA. The CDR3 runs 13 residues. The V end was cut by 8 bases, the J end by 2 bases, with 15 bases between. The CDR3 sequence is CSTWQGSNTEAFF. The DNA of the CDR3 is TGCAGCACGTGGCAGGGTTCTAACACTGAAGCTTTCTTT.

The chain recombines TRBV13 with TRBJ2-7; TRBD2 might be the D (6 bases). Trimming took off 4 bases at V and 4 bases at J, with 17 bases between the two ends. The CDR3 length is 15 residues. CDR1 and CDR2 from the germline V gene are PRHDT and FYEKMQ (reference sequence). The CDR3 DNA sequence: TGTGCCAGCAGCTATATTACGGCGGGAAGTTACGAGCAGTACTTC. It yields the protein CASSYITAGSYEQYF.

The V gene is TRBV12-3 or TRBV12-4, the J gene TRBJ1-1; D is unresolved. The CDR3 contains 14 residues. V gave up 1 base and J gave up 3 bases, with 9 bases separating them. The CDR3 DNA reads TGTGCCAGCAGTTTAGGGCACGGATACACTGAAGCTTTCTTT. Translated: CASSLGHGYTEAFF.

This chain links TRBV30 with TRBJ1-2, with D maybe TRBD1 (5 bases). Trimming removed 0 bases at V and 3 bases at J, with 14 bases between. Looked up from germline, CDR1 is GTSNPN and CDR2 is SVGIG (reference sequence). This CDR3 comprises 15 residues. CDR3 sequence (DNA): TGTGCCTGGAGTGTCCCATACCTGGGGGACTATGGCTACACCTTC. Translation gives CAWSVPYLGDYGYTF.

The rearrangement joins TRBV2 to TRBJ1-1; no clear D gene. V was clipped by 5 bases and J by 0 bases, with 10 bases between them. CDR1 and CDR2 from the germline V gene are SNHLY and FYNNEI. This CDR3 region has 14 residues. The CDR3 sequence is CASSYYRLNTEAFF. The CDR3 DNA reads as TGTGCCAGCAGTTATTATAGATTGAACACTGAAGCTTTCTTT. The full variable domain, rest sourced from reference TRBV2 and TRBJ1-1, is EPEVTQTPSHQVTQMGQEVILRCVPISNHLYFYWYRQILGQKVEFLVSFYNNEISEKSEIFDDQFSVERPDGSNFTLKIRSTKLEDSAMYFCASSYYRLNTEAFFGQGTRLTVV.

The chain links TRBV30 to TRBJ2-7, with a possible D match to TRBD1 (6 bases). Trimming shortened V by 1 base and J by 7 bases, and 17 bases separated the two germline ends. CDR3 length: 14 residues. Per germline, CDR1 GTSNPN and CDR2 SVGIG (reference sequence). CDR3 sequence: CAWSARTEPWEQYV. In DNA form, the CDR3 reads TGTGCCTGGAGTGCCCGGACAGAACCTTGGGAGCAGTACGTC.

The V call is TRBV7-6, the J call TRBJ1-5, with 7 bases aligning to TRBD1. V trimming: 5 bases; J trimming: 4 bases; junction bases outside the gene matches: 11. CDR1 is SGHVS, CDR2 FNYEAQ, per germline. The CDR3 runs to 16 residues. CDR3 nucleotide sequence: TGTGCCAGCAGCCCATCTCAACAGGGGCCTAATCAGCCCCAGCATTTT. This gives the protein CASSPSQQGPNQPQHF.

The chain links TRBV30 to TRBJ2-7; D is unresolved. Per germline, CDR1 GTSNPN and CDR2 SVGIG (reference sequence). The CDR3 runs 12 residues. V was clipped by 4 bases and J by 7 bases, with 14 bases between them. The CDR3 bases are TGTGCCTGGAATCCTGGGTTCCAGGAGCAGTACTTC. Encoded protein: CAWNPGFQEQYF. The complete variable domain, with remaining parts taken from reference TRBV30 and TRBJ2-7, reads SQTIHQWPATLVQPVGSPLSLECTVEGTSNPNLYWYRQAAGRGLQLLFYSVGIGQISSEVPQNLSASRPQDRQFILSSKKLLLSDSGFYLCAWNPGFQEQYFGPGTRLTVT.

The chain has TRBV2 and TRBJ2-3; TRBD1 might be the D (5 bases). Germline-derived CDR1 and CDR2 are SNHLY and FYNNEI. This CDR3 spans 15 amino acids. V lost 3 bases, J lost 3 bases, and 13 bases lay in between. CDR3 sequence (DNA): TGTGCCAGCAGTGAGTTGACAGCAGAGACAGATACGCAGTATTTT. It is translated as CASSELTAETDTQYF.

J is TRBJ2-1 and V is TRBV20-1; no definite D call. This CDR3 contains 14 residues. Germline V CDR1 and CDR2: DFQATT, SNEGSKA (reference sequence). V was shortened by 6 bases and J by 7 bases, with 19 bases between the two germline ends. CDR3 bases: TGCAGTGCCCGAGCGAGGTTTCAGGCGAATGAGCAGTTCTTC. It encodes CSARARFQANEQFF.

This chain connects TRBV29-1 to TRBJ2-7; D gene ambiguous. The CDR3 spans 15 residues. Per the germline V gene, CDR1 is SQVTM and CDR2 is ANQGSEA. Deletions cut 2 bases from V and 0 bases from J, with 14 bases between. This CDR3 is CSVEWAETSSYEQYF. Here the CDR3 DNA reads TGCAGCGTTGAATGGGCAGAAACCAGCTCCTACGAGCAGTACTTC.

This sequence joins TRBV20-1 and TRBJ1-5; tentative D call: TRBD1 (6 bases). V was trimmed by 6 bases and J by 1 base, leaving 10 bases between them. Germline lookup yields CDR1 DFQATT and CDR2 SNEGSKA (reference sequence). The CDR3 has 13 residues. The CDR3 protein is CSAFGGSNQPQHF. CDR3 DNA: TGCAGTGCCTTCGGGGGCAGCAATCAGCCCCAGCATTTT.